This T cell receptor beta chain stems from a study of T cell responses to AZD1222 COVID-19 vaccine. Broader study findings: Two doses of AZD1222 preceded a rise in Spike-specific TCR breadth and depth. The reported proportion of spike-specific TCRs targeting unmutated variant regions was nearly half. There were vaccine-associated CD4 TCRs across spike, dominant at 160-218 and 743-854.

Germline values: CDR1 MNHNY, CDR2 SVGAGI (reference sequence). This CDR3 has 15 amino acids. V was clipped by 4 bases and J by 7 bases; unmatched bases: 9. With regard to this clone: The antigen remains unidentified.

Clones were read by immunoSEQ multiplex PCR, and TCRdb kept only the in-frame ones, dropping some. Here the sample spans around 170,000 clones, roughly nine tenths being singletons. The specimen was peripheral blood, collected on day 0 of AZD1222 vaccination. This clonotype originated in an adult in good health. The rearrangement uses TRBV6-6 and TRBJ1-4; 7 positions agree with TRBD1. The CDR3 sequence: CASSSRTGSFEKLFF. The CDR3 nucleotides read TGTGCCAGCAGTTCCCGGACAGGCTCCTTTGAAAAACTGTTTTTT.